This TCR beta chain was recovered during a study of blood T cells in healthy people across ages. Primers used in a second PCR of about 6 to 12 cycles were a sample-barcoded 5' primer and a J-beta primer mix. TCRdb redid the calling of the 5' RACE reads with MiXCR, one entry per CDR3 protein. The sample consists of roughly 1,800,000 distinct CDR3 sequences, less than 50% of them appearing once. About this clonotype: Its antigen is unidentified.

Study-level points and caveats: Changes in expanded clonotypes were possibly confounded, as the CMV status of donors was unknown. Age brought a roughly linear fall in TCR beta diversity measured per million T cells.

Germline V gene lookup returns CDR1 LNHNV and CDR2 YYDKDF (reference sequence). With 3 bases clipped from V and 7 bases from J, the junction kept 11 bases outside the gene matches. This CDR3 spans 16 amino acids. The sequence came from a woman in her forties in good health. The sequencing input was blood. The V gene is TRBV15, the J gene TRBJ2-3; TRBD2 matches at 9 bases. CDR3 sequence (DNA): TGTGCCACCAGCAGTACCTTCGCGGGGGGGTTTCATACGCAGTATTTT. Translation gives CATSSTFAGGFHTQYF.